These 26 T cell receptor beta chains share one sample of origin, sequenced in a study of T cells after yellow fever vaccination. One entry per CDR3 protein, called by TCRdb with MiXCR from the 5' RACE reads. The sample lists fewer than 100,000 distinct CDR3 sequences; 8% to 10% were seen once. The source was CD8+ T cells not binding an NS4B(214-222) dextramer, sorted from PBMCs, collected roughly 15 days after the first yellow fever vaccination. Receptors originate from a man between 18 and 29 years old who received the YFV17D yellow fever vaccine.

V and J are TRBV20-1 and TRBJ2-2; 12 positions agree with TRBD2. The CDR3 has 16 residues. CDR1 DFQATT and CDR2 SNEGSKA come from the germline V gene (reference sequence). The junction had 8 bases not matched to a gene; V was cut back by 4 bases and J by 5 bases. This CDR3 is CSAKNLAGGTTGELFF. CDR3 bases: TGCAGTGCTAAAAATCTAGCGGGGGGGACAACCGGGGAGCTGTTTTTT.

This clonotype was seen a few times. This chain uses TRBV15 with TRBJ2-3; tentative D call: TRBD2 (6 bases). This CDR3 contains 14 residues. Germline V gene lookup returns CDR1 LNHNV and CDR2 YYDKDF (reference sequence). V lost 1 base to trimming and J lost 6 bases, with 11 bases between them. CDR3 coding DNA: TGTGCCACCAGCAGAGTCGGGGGTGGGGATACGCAGTATTTT. Residues: CATSRVGGGDTQYF.

This clonotype was detected a few times. The chain has TRBV15 and TRBJ2-1; no clear D. V lost 1 base and J lost 0, with 4 bases in between. CDR1 and CDR2 (germline): LNHNV, YYDKDF (reference sequence). This CDR3 comprises 14 residues. In DNA, the CDR3 is TGTGCCACCAGCAGAGCAAGCTCCTACAATGAGCAGTTCTTC. Residues: CATSRASSYNEQFF.

The gene calls are TRBV27 and TRBJ2-2; D is possibly TRBD1 (5 bases). Deletions cut 6 bases from V and 4 bases from J, with 12 bases between. Germline loops: CDR1 MNHEY, CDR2 SMNVEV (reference sequence). The CDR3 contains 14 residues. CDR3 region: CASRRGLVTGELFF. The CDR3 DNA is TGTGCCAGCAGAAGGGGCCTGGTCACCGGGGAGCTGTTTTTT.

This chain links TRBV29-1 with TRBJ1-3; no clear D gene. From germline, CDR1 is SQVTM and CDR2 ANQGSEA. The CDR3 has 14 amino acids. Trimming removed 7 bases at V and 0 bases at J, with 13 bases between. DNA of the CDR3: TGCAGCGCCGTTTTCACCAACTCTGGAAACACCATATATTTT. Translated: CSAVFTNSGNTIYF.

V is TRBV12-3 or TRBV12-4 and J is TRBJ1-2, with D unclear. Trimming removed 3 bases from V and 4 bases from J, with 6 bases in between. CDR3 size: 12 residues. The chain's CDR3 is CASSFRGYGYTF. CDR3 nucleotides: TGTGCCAGCAGTTTCCGGGGCTATGGCTACACCTTC.

This clonotype was seen more than once but under ten times. V is TRBV7-2 and J is TRBJ2-3, with 7 bases identical to TRBD1. Germline assignment: CDR1 SGHTA and CDR2 FQGNSA. Losses at the gene ends were 4 bases for V and 5 bases for J; bases not matched to a gene: 9. This CDR3 spans 15 amino acids. The CDR3 is CASSSRQGGGDTQYF. The CDR3 DNA reads as TGTGCCAGCAGCTCTAGACAGGGTGGAGGAGATACGCAGTATTTT.

The chain has TRBV27 and TRBJ2-1; the D call may be TRBD1 or TRBD2 (5 bases each). Trimming removed 2 bases at V and 7 bases at J, with 18 bases between. The CDR3 covers 16 residues. Germline V gene sequence: CDR1 MNHEY, CDR2 SMNVEV (reference sequence). The CDR3 is CASSLQVYRTLNEQFF. CDR3 bases: TGTGCCAGCAGTTTACAGGTTTACAGGACTCTTAATGAGCAGTTCTTC.

This chain uses TRBV19 with TRBJ1-4; weak D call: TRBD1 (5 bases). Germline values: CDR1 LNHDA, CDR2 SQIVND (reference sequence). The CDR3 runs to 12 residues. Trimming removed 8 bases from V and 8 bases from J, with 12 bases in between. The DNA for the CDR3 is TGTGCCAGTTGTCCCCCAGGGGAAAAACTGTTTTTT. This sequence encodes CASCPPGEKLFF.

In its sample, this clonotype was seen many times. This rearrangement joins TRBV4-1 to TRBJ1-4, with TRBD1 as a possible D gene (5 bases). CDR3 length: 15 residues. The V end lost 1 base, the J end lost 8 bases, and 14 bases lay between the germline ends. Germline V gene lookup returns CDR1 MGHRA and CDR2 YSYEKL. Written as DNA, the CDR3 is TGCGCCAGCAGCCAAGTTAGGGGAAGCGGAGAAAAACTGTTTTTT. Its translation: CASSQVRGSGEKLFF.

CDR3 in DNA: TGTGCCAGCAGTAAAAGCGGGGGGGCAATGGATGAGCAGTTCTTC. Its protein is CASSKSGGAMDEQFF. The chain couples TRBV6-4 to TRBJ2-1, with TRBD2 identical over 10 bases. The germline V gene encodes CDR1 MRHNA and CDR2 SNTAGT. Losses at the gene ends were 5 bases for V and 8 bases for J; bases not matched to a gene: 9. The CDR3 contains 15 residues.

This clonotype came up many times. The chain employs TRBV12-3 or TRBV12-4 and TRBJ2-1; the match to TRBD2 covers 7 bases. There are 11 residues in the CDR3. The J segment lost 15 bases and the V segment lost 6 bases, leaving 8 bases of the junction unmatched. The CDR3 nucleotides are TGTGCCAGCAGGGGAGGGCCCTACCCGTTCTTC. Translation gives CASRGGPYPFF.

This clonotype has only a few counts. J is TRBJ1-1 and V is TRBV6-2 or TRBV6-3; unclear D gene. Trimming took 2 bases from V and 4 from J, leaving 11 bases between them. Germline lookup yields CDR1 MNHEY and CDR2 SVGEGT. The CDR3 is made up of 14 amino acids. The CDR3 nucleotides are TGTGCCAGCAGTTACCAAGGGAGAGGCACTGAAGCTTTCTTT. It codes for CASSYQGRGTEAFF.

This CDR3 reads CASSSTGQGTYGYTF. The DNA for the CDR3 is TGTGCCAGCAGCTCTACTGGACAGGGGACCTATGGCTACACCTTC. The J gene is TRBJ1-2, the V gene TRBV5-4; TRBD1 matches 9 bases. Per germline, CDR1 SGHNT and CDR2 YYREEE (reference sequence). This CDR3 has 15 amino acids. Trimming at V came to 3 bases and at J to 4 bases, leaving 7 bases not matched to a gene.

This chain joins TRBV28 and TRBJ2-2, with TRBD1 as a possible D gene (5 bases). V lost 2 bases and J 5 bases, leaving 6 bases between the germline ends. This CDR3 is built from 13 residues. Germline CDR1 is MDHEN and CDR2 is SYDVKM. The CDR3 DNA reads TGTGCCAGCAGTTTACCAGGGACCGGGGAGCTGTTTTTT. Translating gives CASSLPGTGELFF. The whole variable domain, remainder taken from reference TRBV28 and TRBJ2-2, is DVKVTQSSRYLVKRTGEKVFLECVQDMDHENMFWYRQDPGLGLRLIYFSYDVKMKEKGDIPEGYSVSREKKERFSLILESASTNQTSMYLCASSLPGTGELFFGEGSRLTVL.

The rearrangement joins TRBV9 to TRBJ1-6, with 7 nucleotides matching TRBD1. From germline, CDR1 is SGDLS and CDR2 YYNGEE. There are 15 residues in the CDR3. The V and J ends lost 4 bases and 6 bases, in that order; junction bases with no gene match: 7. The chain's CDR3 is CASSPRDRINSPLHF. Written as DNA, the CDR3 is TGTGCCAGCAGCCCTCGGGACAGAATTAATTCACCCCTCCACTTT.

This rearrangement joins TRBV13 to TRBJ2-5; tentative D call: TRBD1 (6 bases). The CDR3 loop spans 13 amino acids. Trimming took off 7 bases at V and 1 base at J, with 10 bases between the two ends. Germline values: CDR1 PRHDT, CDR2 FYEKMQ (reference sequence). The CDR3 here is CASTTGTQETQYF. CDR3 DNA: TGTGCCAGCACCACAGGGACCCAAGAGACCCAGTACTTC.

This clonotype was counted only a few times. The rearrangement joins TRBV20-1 to TRBJ2-7; TRBD1 agrees at 9 bases. Germline trimming cut 5 bases from V and 2 bases from J; bases unmatched to any gene: 7. CDR1 DFQATT and CDR2 SNEGSKA come from the germline V gene (reference sequence). This CDR3 has 14 amino acids. As DNA, the CDR3 is TGCAGTGCTGCTGGCGGGACAGGGACCTACGAGCAGTACGTC. This encodes CSAAGGTGTYEQYV.

This clonotype was observed a few times. The chain employs TRBV27 and TRBJ2-3, with D hard to call. V lost 6 bases, J lost 2 bases, and 12 bases lay in between. This CDR3 has 14 amino acids. Germline V gene data show CDR1 as MNHEY and CDR2 as SMNVEV (reference sequence). The CDR3 loop is CASSYATYTDTQYF. DNA of the CDR3: TGTGCCAGCAGCTACGCGACTTACACAGATACGCAGTATTTT.

In the case of this clonotype: Germline and junction disagree at one end, which may indicate a read error. The J gene is TRBJ2-7, the V gene TRBV12-3 or TRBV12-4; TRBD2 might be the D (5 bases). The CDR3 is 11 residues long. CDR3 sequence (DNA): TGTGCCAGCAGTTTAGGCGGGTATCCGGTCTTC. This sequence encodes CASSLGGYPVF.

This chain connects TRBV6-5 to TRBJ2-5, with 9 nucleotides matching TRBD2. Germline assignment: CDR1 MNHEY and CDR2 SVGAGI. After removal of 6 bases from V and 4 bases from J, the junction contained 0 bases not matched to a gene. This CDR3 has 12 residues. CDR3 sequence (DNA): TGTGCCAGCAGGACTAGCGGAGAGACCCAGTACTTC. It yields the protein CASRTSGETQYF.

This clonotype occurred many times. The J gene is TRBJ2-4, the V gene TRBV7-9; D unresolved. V gave up 1 base and J gave up 10 bases, with 5 bases separating them. This CDR3 has 11 residues. Germline values: CDR1 SEHNR, CDR2 FQNEAQ (reference sequence). CDR3 sequence (DNA): TGTGCCAGCAGCTTAGTGGAAATTCAGTACTTC. Residues: CASSLVEIQYF. Based on the CDR3 plus reference TRBV7-9 and TRBJ2-4, the full variable domain is DTGVSQNPRHKITKRGQNVTFRCDPISEHNRLYWYRQTLGQGPEFLTYFQNEAQLEKSRLLSDRFSAERPKGSFSTLEIQRTEQGDSAMYLCASSLVEIQYFGAGTRLSVL.

In this sample, this clonotype turned up a few times. The rearrangement links TRBV5-4 to TRBJ1-6, with D tentatively TRBD1 (6 bases). The CDR3 spans 15 residues. Between the trimmed V and J ends, which lost 4 bases and 6 bases, there was a span of 14 bases. Germline-derived CDR1 and CDR2 are SGHNT and YYREEE (reference sequence). CDR3 region: CASSAGLGANSPLHF. CDR3 in DNA: TGTGCCAGCAGCGCAGGGCTGGGGGCTAATTCACCCCTCCACTTT.

This clonotype was detected a few times. The chain combines TRBV5-5 with TRBJ1-5; D perhaps matches TRBD1 (5 bases). Germline loops: CDR1 SGHKS, CDR2 YYEKEE (reference sequence). The CDR3 contains 18 residues. Trimming took 0 bases from V and 0 from J, leaving 16 bases between them. CDR3 in amino acids: CASSLVVGGIHSNQPQHF. The CDR3 DNA is TGTGCCAGCAGCTTGGTCGTGGGGGGGATACATAGCAATCAGCCCCAGCATTTT.

This clonotype was observed a handful of times. The rearrangement uses TRBV4-1 and TRBJ2-1; D might be TRBD1 (6 bases). Trimming shortened V by 5 bases and J by 5 bases, and 19 bases separated the two germline ends. From germline, CDR1 is MGHRA and CDR2 YSYEKL. This CDR3 is 16 amino acids long. The CDR3 DNA reads as TGCGCCAGCAGCTACCTCATGGACAGATGGAACAATGAGCAGTTCTTC. Its protein product is CASSYLMDRWNNEQFF.

The chain recombines TRBV12-3 or TRBV12-4 with TRBJ2-7; D may match TRBD1 or TRBD2 (5 bases each). This CDR3 spans 13 amino acids. V shed 4 bases and J shed 4 bases, with 11 bases lying between them. The DNA for the CDR3 is TGTGCCAGCAGTTGGGGGACCTTATACGAGCAGTACTTC. Protein: CASSWGTLYEQYF.